Following are 30 T cell receptor beta chains from one sample sequenced in a study of blood T cell repertoires in COVID-19. Method: immunoSEQ multiplex PCR; TCRdb's copy keeps in-frame clones and lacks some. The sample includes approximately 480,000 clones, around 90% of them seen just once. The sequencing sample was made of PBMCs or T cells enriched from blood (not recorded which). These receptors originate from a woman between 18 and 29 years old who had recovered from COVID-19.

The CDR3 loop is CASSLRGTGTNYGYTF. The CDR3 nucleotides are TGTGCCAGCAGTTTAAGGGGGACAGGGACAAACTATGGCTACACCTTC. The chain uses TRBV27 and TRBJ1-2; TRBD1 agrees at 9 bases. This CDR3 spans 16 amino acids. J gave up 2 bases and V 2 bases, and 6 bases lay outside the gene matches. CDR1 and CDR2 (germline): MNHEY, SMNVEV (reference sequence).

The J gene is TRBJ2-1, the V gene TRBV7-9, with D perhaps matching TRBD2 (5 bases). CDR3 length: 16 amino acids. Germline V gives CDR1 SEHNR, CDR2 FQNEAQ (reference sequence). V lost 1 base, J lost 0 bases, and 10 bases lay in between. For the CDR3, the DNA is TGTGCCAGCAGCTTAGGAGCGGCGAACTCCTACAATGAGCAGTTCTTC. Translating gives CASSLGAANSYNEQFF.

The rearrangement joins TRBV5-5 to TRBJ1-5, with D possibly being TRBD1 (6 bases). The V gene lost 4 bases and the J gene lost 7 bases, with 12 bases spanning the gap. Germline V lookup: CDR1 SGHKS, CDR2 YYEKEE (reference sequence). The CDR3 is made up of 13 amino acids. The CDR3, as DNA: TGTGCCAGCAGCCTACAGGGAATCCAGCCCCAGCATTTT. The encoded protein is CASSLQGIQPQHF.

The V call is TRBV2, the J call TRBJ2-3; 8 bases agree with TRBD2. Germline loops: CDR1 SNHLY, CDR2 FYNNEI. This CDR3 has 16 residues. The V gene end was trimmed by 2 bases and the J gene end by 5 bases; junction bases not matched to a gene: 9. CDR3 bases: TGTGCCAGCAGTGAAATAAGTAGGAGCGGGAGAGATACGCAGTATTTT. Translating gives CASSEISRSGRDTQYF. The full variable domain, rest sourced from reference TRBV2 and TRBJ2-3, is EPEVTQTPSHQVTQMGQEVILRCVPISNHLYFYWYRQILGQKVEFLVSFYNNEISEKSEIFDDQFSVERPDGSNFTLKIRSTKLEDSAMYFCASSEISRSGRDTQYFGPGTRLTVL.

The chain employs TRBV30 and TRBJ1-6, with a possible D match to TRBD1 (5 bases). Trimming took 4 bases from V and 8 from J, leaving 18 bases between them. The germline V gene encodes CDR1 GTSNPN and CDR2 SVGIG (reference sequence). The CDR3 totals 15 residues. The CDR3 DNA follows: TGTGCCTGGACCCCTGATGGACACCTGGATTCACCCCTCCACTTT. This encodes CAWTPDGHLDSPLHF.

In regard to this clone: The same CDR3 is also encoded by other DNA sequences in this sample. The chain couples TRBV5-6 to TRBJ1-3, with D hard to call. The CDR3 has 14 residues. Deletions cut 0 bases from V and 0 bases from J, with 4 bases between. Germline V CDR1 and CDR2: SGHDT, YYEEEE. The CDR3 loop reads CASSLGSSGNTIYF. The DNA for the CDR3 is TGTGCCAGCAGCTTGGGTAGCTCTGGAAACACCATATATTTT.

The chain has TRBV4-1 and TRBJ2-5; D is perhaps TRBD2 (6 bases). V was pared by 1 base and J by 3 bases, with 21 bases between. The length of the CDR3 is 18 residues. Germline V lookup: CDR1 MGHRA, CDR2 YSYEKL. The CDR3 here is CASSQVLLLAGREETQYF. Here the CDR3 DNA reads TGCGCCAGCAGCCAAGTCCTACTACTCGCGGGACGGGAAGAGACCCAGTACTTC.

The chain combines TRBV7-8 with TRBJ2-3, with 11 bases identical to TRBD2. The CDR3 totals 15 residues. V was clipped by 2 bases and J by 6 bases; unmatched bases: 4. The V gene's germline CDR1 is SGHVS and CDR2 FQNEAQ. Here the CDR3 DNA reads TGTGCCAGCAGCTTACCTAGCGGGGGGCCCGATACGCAGTATTTT. Protein product: CASSLPSGGPDTQYF.

The chain combines TRBV11-3 with TRBJ1-6, with a possible D match to TRBD1 (5 bases). This CDR3 comprises 12 residues. The V gene lost 4 bases and the J gene lost 8 bases, with 6 bases spanning the gap. CDR1 and CDR2 (germline): SGHNT, YENEEA. The DNA of the CDR3 is TGTGCCAGCAGCTCACAGGATTCACCCCTCCACTTT. Its translation is CASSSQDSPLHF. Based on the CDR3 plus reference TRBV11-3 and TRBJ1-6, the full variable domain is EAGVVQSPRYKIIEKKQPVAFWCNPISGHNTLYWYLQNLGQGPELLIRYENEEAVDDSQLPKDRFSAERLKGVDSTLKIQPAELGDSAVYLCASSSQDSPLHFGNGTRLTVT.

This chain links TRBV5-1 with TRBJ1-4; D is possibly TRBD1 (6 bases). V lost 5 bases to trimming and J lost 5 bases, with 13 bases between them. This CDR3 has 14 amino acids. Germline V CDR1 and CDR2: SGHRS, YFSETQ. Written as DNA, the CDR3 is TGCGCCAGCAGAAAGACAGGTTACAATGAAAAACTGTTTTTT. It codes for CASRKTGYNEKLFF.

J is TRBJ2-3 and V is TRBV5-8; weak D call: TRBD1 (5 bases). The CDR3 has 12 amino acids. Germline CDR1 is SGHTS and CDR2 is YDEGEE. The V and J ends lost 4 bases and 11 bases respectively, with 14 bases between them. CDR3 in amino acids: CASSLQGVGQYF. The CDR3 DNA follows: TGTGCCAGCAGCCTTCAGGGCGTCGGGCAGTATTTT.

The genes are TRBV19 and TRBJ1-4; TRBD1 matches at 7 bases. From germline, CDR1 is LNHDA and CDR2 SQIVND (reference sequence). The V and J ends lost 5 bases and 12 bases, in that order; junction bases with no gene match: 15. The CDR3 sequence is 15 residues long. In DNA form, the CDR3 reads TGTGCCAGTAGTGACCGCGGACAGGTACAAGTCGAACTGTTTTTT. Translation: CASSDRGQVQVELFF. Full variable domain (remainder filled in from reference TRBV19 and TRBJ1-4): DGGITQSPKYLFRKEGQNVTLSCEQNLNHDAMYWYRQDPGQGLRLIYYSQIVNDFQKGDIAEGYSVSREKKESFPLTVTSAQKNPTAFYLCASSDRGQVQVELFFGSGTQLSVL.

V usage is TRBV5-1 and J usage is TRBJ1-1, with TRBD1 matching 8 bases. V lost 5 bases and J lost 0; bases outside the gene matches: 6. The CDR3 covers 15 residues. From germline, CDR1 is SGHRS and CDR2 YFSETQ. The DNA of the CDR3 is TGCGCCAGCAGTCAACAGGGGGGGTTGAACACTGAAGCTTTCTTT. This codes for CASSQQGGLNTEAFF.

V usage is TRBV5-1 and J usage is TRBJ2-7; D call uncertain. Germline assignment: CDR1 SGHRS and CDR2 YFSETQ. V was clipped by 0 bases and J by 2 bases, with 12 bases between them. The CDR3 contains 15 residues. The CDR3 region is CASSLGQASAYEQYF. The CDR3 bases are TGCGCCAGCAGCTTGGGGCAGGCCTCGGCCTACGAGCAGTACTTC.

This clone was seen once. The chain is built from TRBV25-1 and TRBJ1-1; D perhaps matches TRBD1 (5 bases). The V end was cut by 1 base, the J end by 3 bases, with 9 bases between. The germline V gene encodes CDR1 MGHDK and CDR2 SYGVNS. The CDR3 has 14 amino acids. DNA for the CDR3: TGTGCCAGCAGTGAATGGGTAGGGGACACTGAAGCTTTCTTT. Translated, it gives CASSEWVGDTEAFF.

V gene TRBV5-4 combines with J gene TRBJ1-1, with 9 bases identical to TRBD1. Losses at the gene ends were 0 bases for V and 3 bases for J; bases not matched to a gene: 6. The CDR3 has 16 amino acids. Germline V gene sequence: CDR1 SGHNT, CDR2 YYREEE (reference sequence). The CDR3 nucleotides read TGTGCCAGCAGCTTGGACAGGGGGCCTGGGGACACTGAAGCTTTCTTT. Protein product: CASSLDRGPGDTEAFF.

The chain recombines TRBV5-4 with TRBJ2-5, with TRBD1 as a possible D gene (5 bases). The CDR3 loop spans 15 amino acids. Germline V CDR1 and CDR2: SGHNT, YYREEE (reference sequence). V was pared by 1 base and J by 5 bases, with 15 bases between. The CDR3 here is CASSLTGRAQETQYF. The CDR3 nucleotides are TGTGCCAGCAGCTTGACCGGCAGGGCCCAGGAGACCCAGTACTTC.

The chain has TRBV3-1 (or the pseudogene TRBV3-2) and TRBJ1-1, with D hard to call. The V and J ends lost 1 base and 7 bases respectively, with 16 bases between them. CDR3 length equals 15 residues. Per germline, CDR1 LGHDT and CDR2 YNNKEL (reference sequence). The CDR3 nucleotides are TGTGCCAGCAGCCAAGGGGCGGGGTCCTGGAGTGAAGCTTTCTTT. Translated, it gives CASSQGAGSWSEAFF.

The chain couples TRBV5-6 to TRBJ1-5; TRBD1 agrees at 7 bases. V lost 0 bases, J lost 1 base, and 4 bases stayed unmatched. Per germline, CDR1 SGHDT and CDR2 YYEEEE. The CDR3 sequence is 16 residues long. CDR3 residues: CASSLGGGASNQPQHF. CDR3 in DNA: TGTGCCAGCAGCTTGGGAGGGGGCGCAAGCAATCAGCCCCAGCATTTT.

V and J are TRBV4-1 and TRBJ1-1; TRBD1 might be the D (6 bases). V gave up 5 bases and J gave up 4 bases, with 20 bases separating them. The CDR3 is 16 residues long. Germline V gene data show CDR1 as MGHRA and CDR2 as YSYEKL. CDR3 DNA: TGCGCCAGCAGCTCCCTCGAATTACAGGGAATCACTGAAGCTTTCTTT. Its protein is CASSSLELQGITEAFF.

The chain has TRBV15 and TRBJ1-2; 9 nucleotides match TRBD1. This CDR3 region has 13 residues. The junction had 6 bases not matched to a gene; V was cut back by 5 bases and J by 8 bases. CDR1 is LNHNV and CDR2 is YYDKDF in the germline V gene (reference sequence). CDR3 sequence reads: CATSRGTGQGYTF. The CDR3 DNA reads TGTGCCACCAGCCGTGGGACAGGGCAGGGCTACACCTTC.

This chain's CDR3 is CASSVTGGDTGELFF. The CDR3 coding sequence is TGTGCCAGCAGCGTGACAGGGGGCGACACCGGGGAGCTGTTTTTT. The gene calls are TRBV25-1 and TRBJ2-2; 10 nucleotides align to TRBD1. The CDR3 extends over 15 amino acids. The V and J ends lost 6 bases and 3 bases, in that order; junction bases with no gene match: 4. CDR1 and CDR2 from the germline V gene are MGHDK and SYGVNS.

This clone was seen just once. The chain recombines TRBV19 with TRBJ1-4; D remains ambiguous. This CDR3 spans 15 amino acids. Germline V lookup: CDR1 LNHDA, CDR2 SQIVND (reference sequence). V was cut by 4 bases and J by 2 bases, with 11 bases left in between. CDR3 sequence: CASSTQAATNEKLFF. The CDR3 nucleotides read TGTGCCAGTAGTACGCAGGCTGCCACTAATGAAAAACTGTTTTTT.

The chain employs TRBV6-5 and TRBJ1-6; tentatively, D is TRBD1 (6 bases). Germline V gives CDR1 MNHEY, CDR2 SVGAGI. CDR3 length: 15 residues. Deletions cut 7 bases from V and 8 bases from J, with 18 bases between. The CDR3 sequence is CASTTTRDTYSPLHF. As DNA, the CDR3 is TGTGCCAGCACCACTACCCGGGACACCTATTCACCCCTCCACTTT.

This chain joins TRBV11-2 and TRBJ2-3, with 11 bases identical to TRBD2. Looked up from germline, CDR1 is SGHAT and CDR2 is FQNNGV. This CDR3 has 19 amino acids. Trimming at V came to 1 base and at J to 5 bases, leaving 14 bases not matched to a gene. This CDR3 is CASSLGGRGLAGGKDTQYF. For the CDR3, the DNA is TGTGCCAGCAGCTTAGGAGGAAGGGGCCTAGCGGGGGGAAAAGATACGCAGTATTTT.

The chain uses TRBV21-1 and TRBJ1-2; the table's D call, TRBD1, has no DNA check behind it. TRBV21-1 is recorded as a pseudogene. This CDR3 contains 17 residues. CDR3 in amino acids: CASSLPTRQETNYGYTF. The CDR3 bases are TGTGCCAGCAGCCTCCCAACTCGACAGGAAACTAACTATGGCTACACCTTC.

The chain links TRBV12-2 to TRBJ1-1; the D call of TRBD1 is as the table states it, not checked on the DNA. TRBV12-2 is listed as a pseudogene. The CDR3 length is 13 residues. The CDR3 DNA follows: TGTGCAAGTCGCTTAAGGGGAAGCACTGAAGCTTTCTTT. This translates into CASRLRGSTEAFF.

The table lists this clone with a count of one. J is TRBJ1-5 and V is TRBV6-5; the D gene is possibly TRBD1 (6 bases). The CDR3 has 14 amino acids. Germline CDR1 MNHEY, CDR2 SVGAGI. Trimming took off 11 bases at V and 4 bases at J, with 18 bases between the two ends. The DNA for the CDR3 is TGTGCCGCTTCCTGGACAGAGTTAAATCAGCCCCAGCATTTT. Its translation: CAASWTELNQPQHF.

The V call is TRBV5-1, the J call TRBJ1-1; no clear D. In germline, CDR1 is SGHRS, CDR2 YFSETQ. Trimming took off 0 bases at V and 2 bases at J, with 8 bases between the two ends. This CDR3 spans 14 amino acids. CDR3 protein: CASSLGLSNTEAFF. The CDR3 coding sequence is TGCGCCAGCAGCTTGGGGCTCTCAAACACTGAAGCTTTCTTT.

The V gene is TRBV7-9, the J gene TRBJ2-6; D remains ambiguous. In germline, CDR1 is SEHNR, CDR2 FQNEAQ (reference sequence). Deletions cut 5 bases from V and 0 bases from J, with 8 bases between. The CDR3 extends over 15 amino acids. The CDR3 spells CASSLRFSGANVLTF. CDR3 in DNA: TGTGCCAGCAGCCTACGGTTCTCTGGGGCCAACGTCCTGACTTTC.